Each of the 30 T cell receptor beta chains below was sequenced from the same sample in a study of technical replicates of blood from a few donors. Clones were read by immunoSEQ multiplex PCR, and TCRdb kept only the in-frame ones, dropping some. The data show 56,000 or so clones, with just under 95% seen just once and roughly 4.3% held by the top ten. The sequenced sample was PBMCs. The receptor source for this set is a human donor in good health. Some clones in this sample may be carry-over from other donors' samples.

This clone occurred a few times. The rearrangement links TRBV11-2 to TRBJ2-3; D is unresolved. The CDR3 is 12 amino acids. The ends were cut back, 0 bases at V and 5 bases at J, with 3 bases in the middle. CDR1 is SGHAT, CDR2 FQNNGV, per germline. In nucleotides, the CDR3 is TGTGCCAGCAGCTTAGAGAGAGATACGCAGTATTTT. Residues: CASSLERDTQYF.

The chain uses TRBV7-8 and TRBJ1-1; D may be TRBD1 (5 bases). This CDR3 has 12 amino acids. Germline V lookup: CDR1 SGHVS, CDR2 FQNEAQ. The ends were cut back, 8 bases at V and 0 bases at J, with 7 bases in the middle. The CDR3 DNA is TGTGCCAGCGGGGCCATGAACACTGAAGCTTTCTTT. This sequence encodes CASGAMNTEAFF.

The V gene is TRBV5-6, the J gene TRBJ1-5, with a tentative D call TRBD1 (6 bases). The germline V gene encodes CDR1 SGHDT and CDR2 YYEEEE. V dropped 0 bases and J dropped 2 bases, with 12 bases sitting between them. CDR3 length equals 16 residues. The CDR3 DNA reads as TGTGCCAGCAGCTTGGCGACAGGACTGCGCAATCAGCCCCAGCATTTT. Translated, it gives CASSLATGLRNQPQHF.

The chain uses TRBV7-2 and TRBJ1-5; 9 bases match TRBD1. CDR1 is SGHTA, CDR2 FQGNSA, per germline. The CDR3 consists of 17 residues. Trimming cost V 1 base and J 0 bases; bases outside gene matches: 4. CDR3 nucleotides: TGTGCCAGCAGCTTAGGGAGGACAGGGGATAGCAATCAGCCCCAGCATTTT. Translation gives CASSLGRTGDSNQPQHF.

The CDR3 region is CASSVGLAGTGELFF. CDR3 in DNA: TGTGCCAGCAGCGTAGGTCTGGCTGGCACCGGGGAGCTGTTTTTT. The chain is built from TRBV9 and TRBJ2-2; D gene ambiguous. V gave up 0 bases and J gave up 4 bases, with 10 bases separating them. The CDR3 sequence is 15 residues long. CDR1 is SGDLS and CDR2 is YYNGEE in the germline V gene.

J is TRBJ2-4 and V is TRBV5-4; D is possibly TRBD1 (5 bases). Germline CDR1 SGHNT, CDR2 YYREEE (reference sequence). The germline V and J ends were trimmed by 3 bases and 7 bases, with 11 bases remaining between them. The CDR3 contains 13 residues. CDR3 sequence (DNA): TGTGCCAGCAGCTCCCAGGACACTAACATTCAGTACTTC. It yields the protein CASSSQDTNIQYF.

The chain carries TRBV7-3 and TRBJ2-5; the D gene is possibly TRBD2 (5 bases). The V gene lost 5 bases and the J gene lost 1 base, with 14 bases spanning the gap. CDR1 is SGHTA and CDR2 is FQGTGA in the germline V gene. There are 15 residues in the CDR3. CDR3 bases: TGTGCCAGCAGCCTCGGGATTTACGGCCAAGAGACCCAGTACTTC. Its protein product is CASSLGIYGQETQYF.

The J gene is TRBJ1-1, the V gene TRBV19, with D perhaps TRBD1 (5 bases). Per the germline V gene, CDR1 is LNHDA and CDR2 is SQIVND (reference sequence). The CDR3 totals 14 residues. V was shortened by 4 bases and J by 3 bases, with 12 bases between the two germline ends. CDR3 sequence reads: CASSRFTGDTEAFF. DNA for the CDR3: TGTGCCAGTAGTAGATTTACAGGAGACACTGAAGCTTTCTTT.

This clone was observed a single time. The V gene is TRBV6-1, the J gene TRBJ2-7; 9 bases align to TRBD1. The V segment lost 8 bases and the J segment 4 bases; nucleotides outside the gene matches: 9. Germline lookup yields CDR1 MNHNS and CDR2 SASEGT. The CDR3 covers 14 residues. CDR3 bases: TGTGCCAGCCCTGCGGGGACAGGGCGTTACGAGCAGTACTTC. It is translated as CASPAGTGRYEQYF.

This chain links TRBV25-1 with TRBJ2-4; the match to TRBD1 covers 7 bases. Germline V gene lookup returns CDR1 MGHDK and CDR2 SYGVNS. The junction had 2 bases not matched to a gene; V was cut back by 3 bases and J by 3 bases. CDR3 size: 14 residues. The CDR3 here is CASSEGQLKNIQYF. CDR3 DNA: TGTGCCAGCAGTGAGGGACAGCTCAAAAACATTCAGTACTTC.

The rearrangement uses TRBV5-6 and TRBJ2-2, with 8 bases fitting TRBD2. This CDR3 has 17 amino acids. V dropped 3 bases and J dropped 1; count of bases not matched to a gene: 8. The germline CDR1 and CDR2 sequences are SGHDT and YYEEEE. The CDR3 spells CASSSGGATLNTGELFF. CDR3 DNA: TGTGCCAGCAGCTCCGGGGGGGCCACCCTGAACACCGGGGAGCTGTTTTTT.

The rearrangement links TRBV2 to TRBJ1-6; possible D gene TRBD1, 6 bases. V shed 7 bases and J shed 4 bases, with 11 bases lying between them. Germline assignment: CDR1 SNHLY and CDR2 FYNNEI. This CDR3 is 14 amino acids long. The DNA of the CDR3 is TGTGCCAGCAAGAGGACAGCTTATAATTCACCCCTCCACTTT. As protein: CASKRTAYNSPLHF.

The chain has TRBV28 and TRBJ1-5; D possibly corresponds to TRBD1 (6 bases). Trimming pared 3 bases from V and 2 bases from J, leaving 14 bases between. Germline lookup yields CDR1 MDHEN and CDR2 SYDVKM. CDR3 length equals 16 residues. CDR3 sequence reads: CASSFSPRGGNQPQHF. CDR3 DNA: TGTGCCAGCAGTTTTTCCCCCAGGGGAGGCAATCAGCCCCAGCATTTT.

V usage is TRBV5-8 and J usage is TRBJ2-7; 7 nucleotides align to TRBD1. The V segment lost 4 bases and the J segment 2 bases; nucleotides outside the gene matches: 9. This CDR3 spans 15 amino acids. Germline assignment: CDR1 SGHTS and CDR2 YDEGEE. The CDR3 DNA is TGTGCCAGCAGCCGCCGGGACAGCGTTACCTACGAGCAGTACTTC. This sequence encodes CASSRRDSVTYEQYF.

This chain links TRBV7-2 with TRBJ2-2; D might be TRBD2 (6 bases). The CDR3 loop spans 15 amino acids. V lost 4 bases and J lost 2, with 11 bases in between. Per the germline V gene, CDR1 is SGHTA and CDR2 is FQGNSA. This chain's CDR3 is CASSSTGTNTGELFF. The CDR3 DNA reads TGTGCCAGCAGCTCAACCGGGACTAACACCGGGGAGCTGTTTTTT.

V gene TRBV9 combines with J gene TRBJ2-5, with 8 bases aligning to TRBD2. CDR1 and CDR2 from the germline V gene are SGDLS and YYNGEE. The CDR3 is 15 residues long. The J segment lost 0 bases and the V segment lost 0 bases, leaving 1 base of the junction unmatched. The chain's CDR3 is CASSVAGGHQETQYF. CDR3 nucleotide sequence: TGTGCCAGCAGCGTAGCGGGAGGGCACCAAGAGACCCAGTACTTC.

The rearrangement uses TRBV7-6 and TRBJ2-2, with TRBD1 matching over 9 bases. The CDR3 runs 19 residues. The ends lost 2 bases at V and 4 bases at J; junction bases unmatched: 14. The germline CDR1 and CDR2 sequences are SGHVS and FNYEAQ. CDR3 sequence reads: CASSLKGDRERKATGELFF. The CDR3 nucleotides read TGTGCCAGCAGCTTAAAAGGGGACAGGGAAAGGAAGGCCACCGGGGAGCTGTTTTTT.

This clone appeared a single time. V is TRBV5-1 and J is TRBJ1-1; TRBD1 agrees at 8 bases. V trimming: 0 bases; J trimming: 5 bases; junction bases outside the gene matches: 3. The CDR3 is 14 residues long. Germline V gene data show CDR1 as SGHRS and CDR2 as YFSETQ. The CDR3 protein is CASSLETGVTEAFF. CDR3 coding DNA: TGCGCCAGCAGCTTGGAGACAGGGGTTACTGAAGCTTTCTTT.

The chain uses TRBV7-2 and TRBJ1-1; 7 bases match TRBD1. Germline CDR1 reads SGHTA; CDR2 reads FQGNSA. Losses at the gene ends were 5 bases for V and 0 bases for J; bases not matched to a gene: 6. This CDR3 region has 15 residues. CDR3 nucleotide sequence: TGTGCCAGCAGCAGCCGGGACAGCATGAACACTGAAGCTTTCTTT. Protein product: CASSSRDSMNTEAFF. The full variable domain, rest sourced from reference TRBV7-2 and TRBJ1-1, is GAGVSQSPSNKVTEKGKDVELRCDPISGHTALYWYRQSLGQGLEFLIYFQGNSAPDKSGLPSDRFSAERTGGSVSTLTIQRTQQEDSAVYLCASSSRDSMNTEAFFGQGTRLTVV.

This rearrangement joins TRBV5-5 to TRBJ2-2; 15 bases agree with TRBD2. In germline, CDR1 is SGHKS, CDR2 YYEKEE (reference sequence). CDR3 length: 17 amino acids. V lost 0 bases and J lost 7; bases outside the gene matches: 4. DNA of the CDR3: TGTGCCAGCAGCTTGGTGGGACTAGCGGGAGGTAACGGGGAGCTGTTTTTT. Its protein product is CASSLVGLAGGNGELFF.

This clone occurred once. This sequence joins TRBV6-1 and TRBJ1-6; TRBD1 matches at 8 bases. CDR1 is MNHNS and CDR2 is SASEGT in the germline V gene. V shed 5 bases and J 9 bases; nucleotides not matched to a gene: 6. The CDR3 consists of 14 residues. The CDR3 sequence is CASSWDRLSSPLHF. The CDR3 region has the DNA TGTGCCAGCAGTTGGGACAGGTTATCTTCACCCCTCCACTTT.

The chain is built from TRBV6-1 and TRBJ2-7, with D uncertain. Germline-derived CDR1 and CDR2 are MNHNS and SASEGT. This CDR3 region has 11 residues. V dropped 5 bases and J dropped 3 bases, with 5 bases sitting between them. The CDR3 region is CASSTDYEQYF. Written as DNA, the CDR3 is TGTGCCAGCAGTACAGACTACGAGCAGTACTTC.

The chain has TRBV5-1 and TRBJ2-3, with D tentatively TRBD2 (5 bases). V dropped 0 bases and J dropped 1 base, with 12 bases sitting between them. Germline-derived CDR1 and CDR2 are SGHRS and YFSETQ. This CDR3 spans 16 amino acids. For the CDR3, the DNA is TGCGCCAGCAGCTTGGAATTTCCCGGGGGCACAGATACGCAGTATTTT. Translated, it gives CASSLEFPGGTDTQYF.

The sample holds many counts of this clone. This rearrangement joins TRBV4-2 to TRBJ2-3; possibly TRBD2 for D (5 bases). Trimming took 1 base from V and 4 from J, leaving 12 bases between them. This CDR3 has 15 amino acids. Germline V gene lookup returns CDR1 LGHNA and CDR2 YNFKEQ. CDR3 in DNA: TGTGCCAGCAGCCAAGCCGGGGAACCCTCAGATACGCAGTATTTT. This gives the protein CASSQAGEPSDTQYF.

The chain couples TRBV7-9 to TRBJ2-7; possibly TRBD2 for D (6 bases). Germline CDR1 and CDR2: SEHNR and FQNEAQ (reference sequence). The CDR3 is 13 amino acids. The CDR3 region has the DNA TGTGCGACCGGCCGGGACTTAGACTACGAGCAGTACTTC. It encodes CATGRDLDYEQYF. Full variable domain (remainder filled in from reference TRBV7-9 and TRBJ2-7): DTGVSQNPRHKITKRGQNVTFRCDPISEHNRLYWYRQTLGQGPEFLTYFQNEAQLEKSRLLSDRFSAERPKGSFSTLEIQRTEQGDSAMYLCATGRDLDYEQYFGPGTRLTVT.

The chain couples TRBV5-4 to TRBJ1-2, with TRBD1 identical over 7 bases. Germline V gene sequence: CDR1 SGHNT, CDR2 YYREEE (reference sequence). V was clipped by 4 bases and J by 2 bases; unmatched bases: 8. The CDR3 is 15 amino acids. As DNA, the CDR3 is TGTGCCAGCAGCCCCTCGAGGACAGGAAACTATGGCTACACCTTC. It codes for CASSPSRTGNYGYTF.

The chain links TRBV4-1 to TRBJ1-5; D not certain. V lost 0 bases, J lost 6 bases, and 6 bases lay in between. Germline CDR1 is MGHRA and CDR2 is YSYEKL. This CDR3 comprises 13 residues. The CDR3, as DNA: TGCGCCAGCAGCCAAGATCTACGTCAGCCCCAGCATTTT. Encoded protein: CASSQDLRQPQHF.

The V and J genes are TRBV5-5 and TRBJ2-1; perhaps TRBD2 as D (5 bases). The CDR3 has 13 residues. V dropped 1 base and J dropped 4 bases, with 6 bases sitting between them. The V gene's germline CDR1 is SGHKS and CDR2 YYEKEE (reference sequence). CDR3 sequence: CASSLRDYNEQFF. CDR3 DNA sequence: TGTGCCAGCAGCTTGCGGGATTACAATGAGCAGTTCTTC.

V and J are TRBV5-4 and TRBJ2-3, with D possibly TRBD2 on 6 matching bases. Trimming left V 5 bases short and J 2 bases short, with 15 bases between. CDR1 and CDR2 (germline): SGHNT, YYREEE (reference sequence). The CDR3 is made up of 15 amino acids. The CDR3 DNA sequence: TGTGCCAGCAGTAAACGGGAGTTGAACACAGATACGCAGTATTTT. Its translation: CASSKRELNTDTQYF.

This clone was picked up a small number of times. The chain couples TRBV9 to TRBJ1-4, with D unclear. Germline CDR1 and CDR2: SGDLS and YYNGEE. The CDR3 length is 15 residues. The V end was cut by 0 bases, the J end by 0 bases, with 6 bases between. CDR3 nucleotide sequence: TGTGCCAGCAGCGTAGGAGGATCAACTAATGAAAAACTGTTTTTT. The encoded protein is CASSVGGSTNEKLFF.